The clone carrying this TCR beta chain was recorded at least ten times. Thyroid surgery was preceded by no treatment in any patient. The sample comes from a study of metastatic and nonmetastatic thyroid tumors. Across the whole study: The study looked at repertoires side by side in blood and in tumor or nodule tissue from malignant and benign thyroid patients.

CDR3 size: 15 residues. Germline V gene data show CDR1 as GTSNPN and CDR2 as SVGIG (reference sequence). The ends lost 6 bases at V and 0 bases at J; junction bases unmatched: 5. TCRdb called clones again from the PCR reads with MiXCR. This sample has some 54,000 clones, with roughly 15% found just once. Source material: blood. The sequence was obtained from a female donor with papillary thyroid cancer or a benign thyroid nodule (not recorded which). Some clones in this sample may be carry-over from other donors' samples. The chain couples TRBV30 to TRBJ2-7, with 13 bases fitting TRBD2. CDR3 residues: CACRTSGGSSYEQYF. CDR3 coding DNA: TGTGCCTGTCGGACTAGCGGGGGCAGCTCCTACGAGCAGTACTTC.